A single sample is the source of the 14 T cell receptor beta chains below, sequenced in a study of shared clonotypes between healthy human individuals (dated by TCRdb to the early 2020s). The method was the immunoSEQ multiplex PCR assay. The immuneACCESS repertoire file appears here via TCRdb, limited to in-frame rearrangements. These files lack a portion of the clones; in checked studies, under half of the deficit traces to unresolved V genes, and the cause of the others is not known. A total of a few million clones appear in this sample, approximately 90% of them only once. Around 0.14% of the sample lies in the top ten. The specimen sequenced was naive CD4+ T cells sorted from blood. In light of the paper, this sample's cell subset or site label describes: CD45RA+ positively selected. These receptors were obtained from a man aged 18 to 30 in good health.

The DNA for the CDR3 is TGTGCCAGCAGCCCGGCAAGGACCAACTATGGCTACACCTTC. This translates into CASSPARTNYGYTF. The chain uses TRBV7-8 and TRBJ1-2; the D is unclear. Germline CDR1 SGHVS, CDR2 FQNEAQ. This CDR3 comprises 14 residues. V dropped 5 bases and J dropped 2 bases, with 12 bases sitting between them.

This rearrangement joins TRBV27 to TRBJ2-3; D gene uncertain. CDR3 length: 11 amino acids. V lost 8 bases and J 3 bases, leaving 6 bases between the germline ends. Germline CDR1 is MNHEY and CDR2 is SMNVEV (reference sequence). CDR3 protein: CASGRTDTQYF. DNA of the CDR3: TGTGCCAGCGGTAGGACAGATACGCAGTATTTT.

In its sample, this clone was seen a few times. This CDR3 reads CAWTGDLDYGYTF. DNA for the CDR3: TGTGCCTGGACAGGGGATTTGGACTATGGCTACACCTTC. The gene calls are TRBV30 and TRBJ1-2, with D perhaps TRBD1 (6 bases). CDR1 GTSNPN and CDR2 SVGIG come from the germline V gene (reference sequence). This CDR3 region has 13 residues. V shed 4 bases and J shed 3 bases, with 12 bases lying between them.

This chain connects TRBV19 to TRBJ2-5; 12 bases are a match to TRBD1. J lost 5 bases, V lost 8 bases, and 6 bases had no gene match. The CDR3 length is 14 residues. Looked up from germline, CDR1 is LNHDA and CDR2 is SQIVND (reference sequence). In nucleotides, the CDR3 is TGTGCCAGTGGGGGGACAGGGGGCTGGGAGACCCAGTACTTC. It specifies CASGGTGGWETQYF.

This clone was seen only a few times. The chain joins TRBV6-6 to TRBJ1-5; no firm D call. This CDR3 spans 11 amino acids. Germline loops: CDR1 MNHNY, CDR2 SVGAGI (reference sequence). Trimming stripped 6 bases from V and 3 bases from J, with 3 bases between. The CDR3 DNA sequence: TGTGCCAGCAGCCTCAATCAGCCCCAGCATTTT. It encodes CASSLNQPQHF.

The V and J genes are TRBV9 and TRBJ1-4; possibly TRBD1 for D (5 bases). With 4 bases removed from V and 10 bases from J, the gap between germline ends came to 17 bases. The CDR3 extends over 14 amino acids. The germline V gene has CDR1 SGDLS and CDR2 YYNGEE. Written as DNA, the CDR3 is TGTGCCAGCAGCCCGTACCTCAATCAGGGAAAACTGTTTTTT. As protein: CASSPYLNQGKLFF.

This clone was detected once. The J gene is TRBJ2-2, the V gene TRBV5-1; D possibly corresponds to TRBD2 (6 bases). CDR1 and CDR2 (germline): SGHRS, YFSETQ. There are 16 residues in the CDR3. With 5 bases removed from V and 2 bases from J, the gap between germline ends came to 16 bases. DNA for the CDR3: TGCGCCAGCAGATCGCCGGGACTTCCTAACACCGGGGAGCTGTTTTTT. The encoded protein is CASRSPGLPNTGELFF.

This sequence joins TRBV6-5 and TRBJ1-1; 8 bases line up with TRBD1. The germline V gene encodes CDR1 MNHEY and CDR2 SVGAGI. The CDR3 extends over 15 amino acids. V trimming: 6 bases; J trimming: 2 bases; junction bases outside the gene matches: 8. The CDR3 spells CASRPPDRANTEAFF. The CDR3 DNA reads TGTGCCAGCAGGCCTCCGGACAGGGCAAACACTGAAGCTTTCTTT.

The chain employs TRBV11-1 and TRBJ2-6, with D perhaps TRBD1 or TRBD2 (5 bases each). The CDR3 sequence is 16 residues long. V was pared by 2 bases and J by 4 bases, with 12 bases between. CDR1 is SGHAT and CDR2 is FQDESV in the germline V gene (reference sequence). For the CDR3, the DNA is TGTGCCAGCAGCTTAAGATCCGGGGCCGGGGCCAACGTCCTGACTTTC. Encoded protein: CASSLRSGAGANVLTF.

V is TRBV5-1 and J is TRBJ2-5; 9 bases map to TRBD1. Trimming at V came to 4 bases and at J to 3 bases, leaving 10 bases not matched to a gene. CDR3 length: 16 amino acids. Germline V gene sequence: CDR1 SGHRS, CDR2 YFSETQ. The CDR3 loop is CASSAGGTGSEETQYF. As DNA, the CDR3 is TGCGCCAGCAGCGCCGGGGGGACAGGGTCCGAAGAGACCCAGTACTTC.

V gene TRBV2 combines with J gene TRBJ2-7, with D maybe TRBD2 (7 bases). V lost 3 bases, J lost 5 bases, and 14 bases lay in between. CDR3 length equals 14 residues. CDR1 and CDR2 from the germline V gene are SNHLY and FYNNEI. The chain's CDR3 is CASSDLGGRHEQYF. In DNA, the CDR3 is TGTGCCAGCAGTGATCTCGGGGGGCGCCACGAGCAGTACTTC.

CDR3 bases: TGTGCCACTCGGAGGGGTGGGGAGGGAACCGGGGAGCTGTTTTTT. This translates into CATRRGGEGTGELFF. The chain combines TRBV5-4 with TRBJ2-2, with 7 bases aligning to TRBD2. Unmatched junction bases numbered 13, after V lost 9 bases and J lost 5 bases. The CDR3 consists of 15 residues. CDR1 is SGHNT and CDR2 is YYREEE in the germline V gene (reference sequence).

This clone has more than one count but fewer than ten. This rearrangement joins TRBV30 to TRBJ1-2; 9 bases fit TRBD1. The CDR3 contains 13 residues. V trimming: 3 bases; J trimming: 6 bases; junction bases outside the gene matches: 5. The germline V gene has CDR1 GTSNPN and CDR2 SVGIG (reference sequence). CDR3 sequence (DNA): TGTGCCTGGAGCGAGGACAGGGGTCATGGCTACACCTTC. Protein product: CAWSEDRGHGYTF.

The gene calls are TRBV7-2 and TRBJ1-6; the match to TRBD1 covers 9 bases. From germline, CDR1 is SGHTA and CDR2 FQGNSA. The CDR3 sequence is 18 residues long. With V trimmed by 0 bases and J by 6 bases, 9 bases remained unmatched. The CDR3 DNA reads as TGTGCCAGCAGCTTAGCGAGGCGACAGGGGGTGTCTAATTCACCCCTCCACTTT. Protein: CASSLARRQGVSNSPLHF. Drawing the rest from reference TRBV7-2 and TRBJ1-6, the complete variable domain is GAGVSQSPSNKVTEKGKDVELRCDPISGHTALYWYRQSLGQGLEFLIYFQGNSAPDKSGLPSDRFSAERTGGSVSTLTIQRTQQEDSAVYLCASSLARRQGVSNSPLHFGNGTRLTVT.